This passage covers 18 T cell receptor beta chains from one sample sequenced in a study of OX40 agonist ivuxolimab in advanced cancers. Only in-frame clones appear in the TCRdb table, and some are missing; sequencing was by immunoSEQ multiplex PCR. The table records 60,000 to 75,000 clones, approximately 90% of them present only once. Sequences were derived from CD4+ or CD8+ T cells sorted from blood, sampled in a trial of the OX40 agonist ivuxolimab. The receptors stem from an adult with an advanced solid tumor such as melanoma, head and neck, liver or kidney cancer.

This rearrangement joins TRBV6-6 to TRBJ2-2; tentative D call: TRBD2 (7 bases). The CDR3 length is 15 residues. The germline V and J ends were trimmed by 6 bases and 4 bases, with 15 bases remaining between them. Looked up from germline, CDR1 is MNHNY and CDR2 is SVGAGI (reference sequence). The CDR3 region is CASRKQGGSTGELFF. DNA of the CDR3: TGTGCCAGCAGGAAACAGGGAGGGAGCACCGGGGAGCTGTTTTTT.

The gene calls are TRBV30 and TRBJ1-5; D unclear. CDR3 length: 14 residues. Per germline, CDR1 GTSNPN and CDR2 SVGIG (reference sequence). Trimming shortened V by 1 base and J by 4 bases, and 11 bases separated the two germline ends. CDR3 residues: CAWSGNMGNQPQHF. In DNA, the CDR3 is TGTGCCTGGAGTGGTAACATGGGGAATCAGCCCCAGCATTTT.

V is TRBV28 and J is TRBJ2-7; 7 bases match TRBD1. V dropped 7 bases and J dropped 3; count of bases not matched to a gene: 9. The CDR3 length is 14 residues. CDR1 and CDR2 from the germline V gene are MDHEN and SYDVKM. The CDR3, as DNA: TGTGCCAGCACCACCGGGACAGAAATCTACGAGCAGTACTTC. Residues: CASTTGTEIYEQYF.

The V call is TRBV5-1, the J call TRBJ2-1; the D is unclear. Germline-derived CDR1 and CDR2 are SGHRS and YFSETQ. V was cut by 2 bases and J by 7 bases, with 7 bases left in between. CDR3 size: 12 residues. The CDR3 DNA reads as TGCGCCAGCAGCTTATTTATGAATGAGCAGTTCTTC. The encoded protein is CASSLFMNEQFF. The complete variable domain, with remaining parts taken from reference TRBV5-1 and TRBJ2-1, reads KAGVTQTPRYLIKTRGQQVTLSCSPISGHRSVSWYQQTPGQGLQFLFEYFSETQRNKGNFPGRFSGRQFSNSRSEMNVSTLELGDSALYLCASSLFMNEQFFGPGTRLTVL.

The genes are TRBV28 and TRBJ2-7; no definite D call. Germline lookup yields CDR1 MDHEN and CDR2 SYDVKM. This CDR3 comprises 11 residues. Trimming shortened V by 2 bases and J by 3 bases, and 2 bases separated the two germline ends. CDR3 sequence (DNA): TGTGCCAGCAGTTTAGGCTACGAGCAGTACTTC. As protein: CASSLGYEQYF.

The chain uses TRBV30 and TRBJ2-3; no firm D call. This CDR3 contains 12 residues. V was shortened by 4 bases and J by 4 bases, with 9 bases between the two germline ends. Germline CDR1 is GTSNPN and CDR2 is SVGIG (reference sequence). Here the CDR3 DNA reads TGTGCCTGGAAGGCCCTTTCAGATACGCAGTATTTT. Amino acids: CAWKALSDTQYF. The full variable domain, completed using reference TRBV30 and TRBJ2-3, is SQTIHQWPATLVQPVGSPLSLECTVEGTSNPNLYWYRQAAGRGLQLLFYSVGIGQISSEVPQNLSASRPQDRQFILSSKKLLLSDSGFYLCAWKALSDTQYFGPGTRLTVL.

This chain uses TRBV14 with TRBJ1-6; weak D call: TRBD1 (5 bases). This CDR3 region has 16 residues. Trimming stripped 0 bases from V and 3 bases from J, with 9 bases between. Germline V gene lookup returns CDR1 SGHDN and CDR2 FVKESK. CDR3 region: CASSQEGLSYNSPLHF. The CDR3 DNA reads TGTGCCAGCAGCCAAGAGGGGCTAAGCTATAATTCACCCCTCCACTTT. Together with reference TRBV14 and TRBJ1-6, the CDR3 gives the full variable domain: EAGVTQFPSHSVIEKGQTVTLRCDPISGHDNLYWYRRVMGKEIKFLLHFVKESKQDESGMPNNRFLAERTGGTYSTLKVQPAELEDSGVYFCASSQEGLSYNSPLHFGNGTRLTVT.

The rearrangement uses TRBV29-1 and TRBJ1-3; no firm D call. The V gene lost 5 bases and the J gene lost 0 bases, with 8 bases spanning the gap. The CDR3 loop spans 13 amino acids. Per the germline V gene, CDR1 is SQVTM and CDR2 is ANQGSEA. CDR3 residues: CSVSESSGNTIYF. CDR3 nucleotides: TGCAGCGTTTCGGAGAGCTCTGGAAACACCATATATTTT.

The CDR3 protein is CASSIRGDRTDTQYF. The CDR3, as DNA: TGTGCCAGTAGTATAAGGGGGGACAGGACAGATACGCAGTATTTT. The gene calls are TRBV19 and TRBJ2-3; 8 nucleotides align to TRBD1. The junction had 4 bases not matched to a gene; V was cut back by 2 bases and J by 3 bases. Germline V gene lookup returns CDR1 LNHDA and CDR2 SQIVND (reference sequence). The CDR3 is 15 residues long.

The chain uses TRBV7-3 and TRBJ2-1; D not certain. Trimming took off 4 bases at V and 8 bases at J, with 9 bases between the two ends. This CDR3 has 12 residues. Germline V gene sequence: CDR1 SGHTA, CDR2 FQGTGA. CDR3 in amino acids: CASSSNLDEQFF. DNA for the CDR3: TGTGCCAGCAGCTCAAACTTGGATGAGCAGTTCTTC.

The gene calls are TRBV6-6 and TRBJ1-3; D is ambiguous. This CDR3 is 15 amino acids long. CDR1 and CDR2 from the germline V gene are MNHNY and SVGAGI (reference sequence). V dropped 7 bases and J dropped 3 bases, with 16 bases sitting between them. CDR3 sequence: CASTNPGGGGNTIYF. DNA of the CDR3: TGTGCCAGCACCAACCCTGGAGGAGGTGGAAACACCATATATTTT.

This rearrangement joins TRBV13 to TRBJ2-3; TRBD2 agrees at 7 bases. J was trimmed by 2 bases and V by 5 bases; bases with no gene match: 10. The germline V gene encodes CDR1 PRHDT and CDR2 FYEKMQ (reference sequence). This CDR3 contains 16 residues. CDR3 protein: CASSEPTSSNTDTQYF. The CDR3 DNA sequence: TGTGCCAGCAGCGAGCCGACTAGCTCGAACACAGATACGCAGTATTTT.

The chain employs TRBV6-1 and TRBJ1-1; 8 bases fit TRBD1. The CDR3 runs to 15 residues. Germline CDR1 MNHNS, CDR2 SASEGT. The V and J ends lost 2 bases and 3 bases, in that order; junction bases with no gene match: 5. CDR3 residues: CASSERTGKDTEAFF. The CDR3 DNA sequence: TGTGCCAGCAGTGAAAGGACAGGGAAAGACACTGAAGCTTTCTTT.

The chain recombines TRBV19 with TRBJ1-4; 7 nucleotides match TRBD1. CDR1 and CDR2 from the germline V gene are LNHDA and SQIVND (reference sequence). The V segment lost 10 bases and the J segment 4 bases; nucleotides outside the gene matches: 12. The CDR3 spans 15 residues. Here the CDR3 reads CATRQGRTNNEKLFF. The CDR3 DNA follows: TGTGCCACCCGACAGGGCCGGACAAATAATGAAAAACTGTTTTTT. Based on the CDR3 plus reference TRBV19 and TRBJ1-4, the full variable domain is DGGITQSPKYLFRKEGQNVTLSCEQNLNHDAMYWYRQDPGQGLRLIYYSQIVNDFQKGDIAEGYSVSREKKESFPLTVTSAQKNPTAFYLCATRQGRTNNEKLFFGSGTQLSVL.

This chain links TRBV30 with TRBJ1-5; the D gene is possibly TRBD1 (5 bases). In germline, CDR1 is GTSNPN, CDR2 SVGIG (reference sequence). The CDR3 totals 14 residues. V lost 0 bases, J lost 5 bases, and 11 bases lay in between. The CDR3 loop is CAWSVQGGYQPQHF. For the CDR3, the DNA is TGTGCCTGGAGTGTCCAGGGAGGGTATCAGCCCCAGCATTTT.

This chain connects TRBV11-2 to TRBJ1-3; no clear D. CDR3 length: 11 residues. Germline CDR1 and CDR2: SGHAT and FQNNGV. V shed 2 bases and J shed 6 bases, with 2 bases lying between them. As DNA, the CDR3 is TGTGCCAGCAGCTTATCAAACACCATATATTTT. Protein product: CASSLSNTIYF. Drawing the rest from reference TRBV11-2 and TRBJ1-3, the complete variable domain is EAGVAQSPRYKIIEKRQSVAFWCNPISGHATLYWYQQILGQGPKLLIQFQNNGVVDDSQLPKDRFSAERLKGVDSTLKIQPAKLEDSAVYLCASSLSNTIYFGEGSWLTVV.

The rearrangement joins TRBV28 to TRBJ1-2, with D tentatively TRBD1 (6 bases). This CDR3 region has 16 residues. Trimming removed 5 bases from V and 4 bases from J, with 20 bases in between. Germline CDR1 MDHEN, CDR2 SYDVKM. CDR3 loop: CASSVGGSGEVYGYTF. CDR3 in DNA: TGTGCCAGCAGTGTGGGGGGATCAGGGGAAGTCTATGGCTACACCTTC.

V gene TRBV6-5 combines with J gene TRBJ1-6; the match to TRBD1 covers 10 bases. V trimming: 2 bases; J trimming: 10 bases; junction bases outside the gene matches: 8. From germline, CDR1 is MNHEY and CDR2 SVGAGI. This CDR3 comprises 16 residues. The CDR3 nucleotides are TGTGCCAGCAGTTACGGTATGGGACAGGGGTTGTCACCCCTCCACTTT. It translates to CASSYGMGQGLSPLHF.